This T cell receptor beta chain derives from a study of shared clonotypes between healthy human individuals. About the research overall: The study used three CD4 naive, three CD4 memory, two CD8 naive and one CD8 memory plate per donor.

This clone was counted once. Its antigen is still unknown. TCRdb's copy holds only in-frame clones and misses some; the assay was immunoSEQ multiplex PCR. The profile covers about 1.4 million clones, with roughly 96% appearing a single time and approximately 1.1% taken by the ten largest. V lost 0 bases, J lost 7 bases, and 17 bases lay in between. Per the germline V gene, CDR1 is SGHRS and CDR2 is YFSETQ. The CDR3 sequence is 15 residues long. Points from the study as a whole: Among donors, the sharing of clonotypes was expected to be influenced by sequencing depth. Clonotypes shared by all four donors outscored non-shared clonotypes in generation probability.

Negatively enriched CD4+ T cells were divided by CD45RA into naive and memory. Sequenced input: naive CD4+ T cells sorted from blood. Subset of the sample: CD45RA+ positively selected. The sequence came from a man in his thirties or forties in good health. The V gene is TRBV5-1, the J gene TRBJ2-7; the D gene could be TRBD1 or TRBD2 (5 bases each). The CDR3 reads CASSLDTPGPGEQYF. CDR3 coding DNA: TGCGCCAGCAGCTTGGATACCCCGGGACCCGGGGAGCAGTACTTC.